One sample yielded the 29 T cell receptor beta chains listed below, sequenced in a study of T cell responses to AZD1222 COVID-19 vaccine. Clones were read by immunoSEQ multiplex PCR, and TCRdb kept only the in-frame ones, dropping some. The table shows some 150,000 clones, with under 95% occurring only once. The input for sequencing was peripheral blood, taken on day 0 of AZD1222 vaccination. The receptor set was obtained from an adult in good health.

The chain carries TRBV5-5 and TRBJ2-2; unclear D gene. The ends were cut back, 2 bases at V and 1 base at J, with 6 bases in the middle. The V gene's germline CDR1 is SGHKS and CDR2 YYEKEE (reference sequence). CDR3 length equals 14 residues. CDR3 residues: CASSFVVNTGELFF. In DNA form, the CDR3 reads TGTGCCAGCAGCTTTGTCGTGAACACCGGGGAGCTGTTTTTT.

The rearrangement joins TRBV5-1 to TRBJ2-2; no clear D. Germline V gives CDR1 SGHRS, CDR2 YFSETQ. The CDR3 totals 13 residues. V gave up 4 bases and J gave up 4 bases, with 8 bases separating them. CDR3 residues: CASSADGTGELFF. Written as DNA, the CDR3 is TGCGCCAGCAGCGCGGACGGCACCGGGGAGCTGTTTTTT.

The chain is built from TRBV7-8 and TRBJ2-5; 8 bases map to TRBD2. The J segment lost 5 bases and the V segment lost 5 bases, leaving 7 bases of the junction unmatched. Germline CDR1 is SGHVS and CDR2 is FQNEAQ. This CDR3 contains 14 residues. Here the CDR3 reads CASSGPLAGETQYF. The CDR3 DNA follows: TGTGCCAGCAGCGGCCCCCTAGCGGGTGAGACCCAGTACTTC.

This chain joins TRBV30 and TRBJ2-2; D may be TRBD1 or TRBD2 (5 bases each). The germline V gene has CDR1 GTSNPN and CDR2 SVGIG (reference sequence). Deletions cut 5 bases from V and 4 bases from J, with 20 bases between. This CDR3 contains 16 residues. The CDR3 loop is CAWDDGTGHTTGELFF. The CDR3 nucleotides read TGTGCCTGGGACGACGGGACGGGGCACACCACCGGGGAGCTGTTTTTT. Full variable domain (outside the CDR3, taken from reference TRBV30 and TRBJ2-2): SQTIHQWPATLVQPVGSPLSLECTVEGTSNPNLYWYRQAAGRGLQLLFYSVGIGQISSEVPQNLSASRPQDRQFILSSKKLLLSDSGFYLCAWDDGTGHTTGELFFGEGSRLTVL.

This chain links TRBV27 with TRBJ2-7, with D perhaps TRBD2 (6 bases). The CDR3 is made up of 16 amino acids. In germline, CDR1 is MNHEY, CDR2 SMNVEV (reference sequence). V was cut by 6 bases and J by 5 bases, with 23 bases left in between. This CDR3 is CASREVSGPRGHEQYF. In DNA form, the CDR3 reads TGTGCCAGCAGAGAAGTTAGCGGACCTAGGGGCCACGAGCAGTACTTC.

The chain joins TRBV27 to TRBJ2-1; tentative D call: TRBD1 (7 bases). Germline V gene lookup returns CDR1 MNHEY and CDR2 SMNVEV (reference sequence). The CDR3 is 13 amino acids. V was trimmed by 7 bases and J by 8 bases, leaving 15 bases between them. CDR3 region: CASTSGGRDEQFF. Written as DNA, the CDR3 is TGTGCCAGCACCTCAGGGGGGCGCGATGAGCAGTTCTTC.

V is TRBV19 and J is TRBJ2-5, with 9 bases identical to TRBD2. Germline CDR1 LNHDA, CDR2 SQIVND (reference sequence). J lost 3 bases, V lost 5 bases, and 7 bases had no gene match. The CDR3 runs 15 residues. CDR3 region: CASSPLGLAKETQYF. The DNA for the CDR3 is TGTGCCAGTAGTCCCCTGGGACTAGCTAAAGAGACCCAGTACTTC.

This rearrangement joins TRBV4-3 to TRBJ2-1; TRBD2 is a possible D gene (5 bases). The V end lost 0 bases, the J end lost 5 bases, and 20 bases lay between the germline ends. This CDR3 is built from 18 residues. The germline gives CDR1 LGHNA, CDR2 YSLEER. Here the CDR3 reads CASSQDVDPQRRDNEQFF. The CDR3 DNA reads as TGCGCCAGCAGCCAAGATGTGGACCCCCAACGGCGGGACAATGAGCAGTTCTTC.

V is TRBV9 and J is TRBJ2-1; D possibly corresponds to TRBD2 (5 bases). CDR1 is SGDLS, CDR2 YYNGEE, per germline. The CDR3 loop spans 15 amino acids. Deletions cut 4 bases from V and 2 bases from J, with 13 bases between. For the CDR3, the DNA is TGTGCCAGCAGCCCACTAGATTCGGCCTACAATGAGCAGTTCTTC. Its translation is CASSPLDSAYNEQFF.

The chain uses TRBV2 and TRBJ1-2, with 7 bases that match TRBD1. The CDR3 extends over 14 amino acids. J lost 5 bases, V lost 7 bases, and 10 bases had no gene match. The germline CDR1 and CDR2 sequences are SNHLY and FYNNEI. The CDR3 is CASMPRGGGYGYTF. CDR3 bases: TGTGCCAGCATGCCGAGAGGGGGCGGGTATGGCTACACCTTC. Together with reference TRBV2 and TRBJ1-2, the CDR3 gives the full variable domain: EPEVTQTPSHQVTQMGQEVILRCVPISNHLYFYWYRQILGQKVEFLVSFYNNEISEKSEIFDDQFSVERPDGSNFTLKIRSTKLEDSAMYFCASMPRGGGYGYTFGSGTRLTVV.

This clone is a singleton in its sample. The chain carries TRBV5-1 and TRBJ2-1; D is possibly TRBD2 (6 bases). V lost 3 bases and J 8 bases, leaving 9 bases between the germline ends. Looked up from germline, CDR1 is SGHRS and CDR2 is YFSETQ. The CDR3 has 12 amino acids. The CDR3 nucleotides read TGCGCCAGCAGCTGGACGGGGGATGAGCAGTTCTTC. It encodes CASSWTGDEQFF.

This chain uses TRBV25-1 with TRBJ1-1; D is undetermined. V was clipped by 5 bases and J by 2 bases, with 6 bases between them. CDR3 length equals 12 residues. Germline CDR1 is MGHDK and CDR2 is SYGVNS. Here the CDR3 reads CASSFHNTEAFF. Written as DNA, the CDR3 is TGTGCCAGCAGTTTTCATAACACTGAAGCTTTCTTT.

CDR3 residues: CASSSDVRGYTF. The CDR3 DNA reads as TGTGCCAGCAGCTCAGACGTCCGGGGCTACACCTTC. The chain joins TRBV3-1 (or the pseudogene TRBV3-2) to TRBJ1-2; the D is unclear. With 5 bases removed from V and 8 bases from J, the gap between germline ends came to 12 bases. This CDR3 contains 12 residues. CDR1 is LGHDT, CDR2 YNNKEL, per germline (reference sequence).

V is TRBV2 and J is TRBJ1-4; no clear D gene. Germline lookup yields CDR1 SNHLY and CDR2 FYNNEI. The CDR3 is made up of 11 amino acids. V was pared by 4 bases and J by 8 bases, with 5 bases between. The CDR3 reads CASSGWEKLFF. In DNA, the CDR3 is TGTGCCAGCAGTGGGTGGGAAAAACTGTTTTTT.

This rearrangement joins TRBV29-1 to TRBJ2-2; no clear D. Trimming shortened V by 5 bases and J by 7 bases, and 5 bases separated the two germline ends. This CDR3 is built from 10 residues. CDR1 is SQVTM, CDR2 ANQGSEA, per germline. The DNA for the CDR3 is TGCAGCGTTCAGTTCGGGGAGCTGTTTTTT. Encoded protein: CSVQFGELFF.

CDR3 residues: CASSPREGSGNTIYF. DNA for the CDR3: TGTGCCAGCAGCCCCCGAGAGGGCTCTGGAAACACCATATATTTT. This chain links TRBV11-2 with TRBJ1-3, with no clear D. The germline CDR1 and CDR2 sequences are SGHAT and FQNNGV. The CDR3 is made up of 15 amino acids. V gave up 5 bases and J gave up 0 bases, with 11 bases separating them. Based on the CDR3 plus reference TRBV11-2 and TRBJ1-3, the full variable domain is EAGVAQSPRYKIIEKRQSVAFWCNPISGHATLYWYQQILGQGPKLLIQFQNNGVVDDSQLPKDRFSAERLKGVDSTLKIQPAKLEDSAVYLCASSPREGSGNTIYFGEGSWLTVV.

The V gene is TRBV7-8, the J gene TRBJ2-7; D uncertain. V lost 1 base to trimming and J lost 7 bases, with 11 bases between them. The CDR3 loop spans 13 amino acids. The germline CDR1 and CDR2 sequences are SGHVS and FQNEAQ. For the CDR3, the DNA is TGTGCCAGCAGCTTAGGTATGGAATGGGAGCAGTACTTC. It specifies CASSLGMEWEQYF.

The J gene is TRBJ1-5, the V gene TRBV19; perhaps TRBD1 as D (5 bases). The V end lost 5 bases, the J end lost 3 bases, and 11 bases lay between the germline ends. Germline V CDR1 and CDR2: LNHDA, SQIVND (reference sequence). This CDR3 comprises 14 residues. The CDR3 is CASSPRGDNQPQHF. For the CDR3, the DNA is TGTGCCAGTAGTCCCCGAGGGGACAATCAGCCCCAGCATTTT.

Only a few counts were recorded for this clone. CDR3 in amino acids: CASSYLAADTQYF. The DNA of the CDR3 is TGTGCCAGCAGTTACCTAGCGGCAGATACGCAGTATTTT. The chain employs TRBV27 and TRBJ2-3; 7 nucleotides match TRBD2. The CDR3 extends over 13 amino acids. Trimming cost V 4 bases and J 4 bases; bases outside gene matches: 2. The germline gives CDR1 MNHEY, CDR2 SMNVEV (reference sequence).

The J gene is TRBJ2-2, the V gene TRBV20-1; D might be TRBD1 or TRBD2, each matching 6 bases. V lost 3 bases, J lost 11 bases, and 25 bases lay in between. The CDR3 sequence is 16 residues long. CDR1 is DFQATT, CDR2 SNEGSKA, per germline (reference sequence). CDR3 sequence (DNA): TGCAGTGCTAGTACAGGATGGGGGGCGACTCCTGGAGAGCTGTTTTTT. This translates into CSASTGWGATPGELFF.

The chain recombines TRBV18 with TRBJ2-2, with 12 bases matching TRBD1. J was trimmed by 5 bases and V by 0 bases; bases with no gene match: 4. CDR3 length: 17 amino acids. Germline CDR1 is KGHSH and CDR2 is LQKENI. CDR3 DNA sequence: TGTGCCAGCTCACCACCCGGGACAGGGGGCAGAACCGGGGAGCTGTTTTTT. Its translation is CASSPPGTGGRTGELFF. Full variable domain (remainder filled in from reference TRBV18 and TRBJ2-2): NAGVMQNPRHLVRRRGQEARLRCSPMKGHSHVYWYRQLPEEGLKFMVYLQKENIIDESGMPKERFSAEFPKEGPSILRIQQVVRGDSAAYFCASSPPGTGGRTGELFFGEGSRLTVL.

The sample holds one count of this clone. The chain recombines TRBV28 with TRBJ1-2; maybe TRBD1 (5 bases). Germline CDR1 MDHEN, CDR2 SYDVKM. V gave up 8 bases and J gave up 5 bases, with 12 bases separating them. The CDR3 covers 12 residues. CDR3 residues: CASGGTEYGYTF. Written as DNA, the CDR3 is TGTGCCAGCGGGGGTACCGAATATGGCTACACCTTC.

V is TRBV7-3 and J is TRBJ1-1, with D uncertain. The CDR3 sequence is 14 residues long. Trimming removed 3 bases from V and 5 bases from J, with 13 bases in between. CDR1 SGHTA and CDR2 FQGTGA come from the germline V gene. Here the CDR3 reads CASSFRGEGTEAFF. In DNA, the CDR3 is TGTGCCAGCAGCTTCCGGGGTGAAGGGACTGAAGCTTTCTTT. Together with reference TRBV7-3 and TRBJ1-1, the CDR3 gives the full variable domain: GAGVSQTPSNKVTEKGKYVELRCDPISGHTALYWYRQSLGQGPEFLIYFQGTGAADDSGLPNDRFFAVRPEGSVSTLKIQRTERGDSAVYLCASSFRGEGTEAFFGQGTRLTVV.

This chain connects TRBV19 to TRBJ1-6; D remains unclear. Deletions cut 5 bases from V and 10 bases from J, with 18 bases between. Germline-derived CDR1 and CDR2 are LNHDA and SQIVND (reference sequence). The CDR3 loop spans 15 amino acids. The CDR3 loop reads CASSRGITNYSPLHF. The CDR3, as DNA: TGTGCCAGTAGTCGAGGGATCACCAATTACTCACCCCTCCACTTT.

The rearrangement links TRBV19 to TRBJ2-7; D unresolved. CDR3 length: 15 residues. The V gene's germline CDR1 is LNHDA and CDR2 SQIVND (reference sequence). V was shortened by 1 base and J by 2 bases, with 12 bases between the two germline ends. The CDR3 is CASSIGVGLTYEQYF. In nucleotides, the CDR3 is TGTGCCAGTAGTATAGGAGTAGGATTGACCTACGAGCAGTACTTC.

The chain uses TRBV7-2 and TRBJ2-7, with D possibly being TRBD1 or TRBD2 (5 bases each). The CDR3 spans 15 residues. Between the trimmed V and J ends, which lost 1 base and 5 bases, there was a span of 15 bases. In germline, CDR1 is SGHTA, CDR2 FQGNSA. CDR3 sequence: CASSLDTGARNEQYF. DNA for the CDR3: TGTGCCAGCAGCTTAGATACCGGGGCGCGGAACGAGCAGTACTTC. Based on the CDR3 plus reference TRBV7-2 and TRBJ2-7, the full variable domain is GAGVSQSPSNKVTEKGKDVELRCDPISGHTALYWYRQSLGQGLEFLIYFQGNSAPDKSGLPSDRFSAERTGGSVSTLTIQRTQQEDSAVYLCASSLDTGARNEQYFGPGTRLTVT.

V and J are TRBV28 and TRBJ1-1, with D tentatively TRBD1 (6 bases). The CDR3 runs to 14 residues. V lost 5 bases and J 4 bases, leaving 14 bases between the germline ends. Germline values: CDR1 MDHEN, CDR2 SYDVKM. CDR3 amino acids: CASSLVGGRTEAFF. The DNA for the CDR3 is TGTGCCAGCAGTCTGGTAGGGGGGCGCACTGAAGCTTTCTTT.

The CDR3 DNA is TGTGCCAGCAGTGAAAATCCGGGCCGCTATGGCTACACCTTC. Amino acid sequence: CASSENPGRYGYTF. The J gene is TRBJ1-2, the V gene TRBV6-1; D is unclear. The germline CDR1 and CDR2 sequences are MNHNS and SASEGT. The CDR3 has 14 amino acids. Trimming removed 2 bases from V and 4 bases from J, with 11 bases in between.

The chain links TRBV27 to TRBJ1-1; the D is unclear. Germline V gene sequence: CDR1 MNHEY, CDR2 SMNVEV (reference sequence). The CDR3 covers 11 residues. The V end lost 4 bases, the J end lost 1 base, and 1 base lay between the germline ends. The CDR3 region is CASSSNTEAFF. The CDR3 DNA sequence: TGTGCCAGCAGTTCGAACACTGAAGCTTTCTTT.